This T cell receptor (beta chain) was sequenced for a study of blood T cells in healthy people across ages (dated by TCRdb to between 2015 and 2017). In the study overall: In model experiments, roughly one uniquely barcoded TCR beta cDNA molecule per two T cells was captured by template switching. To track age-related changes in TCR beta repertoire diversity, the study relied on deep sequencing normalized with unique cDNA molecular identifiers. For two donors (one aged 18 to 30 and one aged 80 or older), the study analyzed two additional independent replicas of 1 million unique cDNA reads from the same blood draw. Four age groups were formed from the donors: young (average roughly 15 years), middle-aged (around 39), aged (under 70) and long-lived (around 82). To avoid experimental bias, donors of different ages were randomly spread across the sequencing lanes. Paper-wide results and their limitations: Observed TCR beta diversity per million T cells fell roughly linearly with age, and a significant reduction was already apparent by age roughly 40. The percentage of naive T cells measured by flow cytometry correlated strongly with observed TCR beta diversity. Donor CMV infection status was unknown, potentially confounding age-related changes in expanded clonotypes. Conclusive comparison of naive and antigen-experienced compartments was prevented by the profiling of bulk unsorted PBMCs. Estimates of total diversity based on one million sequenced T cells were regarded as lower bounds and as underestimates. The long-lived group showed more naive CD4+ T cells, fewer expanded clones and increased TCR diversity than the aged group, suggesting age selection.

From cysteine to phenylalanine, the CDR3 is 21 amino acids long. The read is trimmed to its CDR3 DNA, 63 bases read in frame from base 1. V and J are truncated by 2 bases and 0 bases respectively, leaving an intervening sequence of 26 bases. CDR1 and CDR2, looked up from the germline V gene, are KGHSH and LQKENI. This clonotype has just one count. Its antigen remains undetermined. Base qualities are missing; no much larger clone stands one base away. Systemically healthy Caucasian individuals from Russia, around 39 in total and aged about 6 to 95 years, were included as donors. Ten milliliters of peripheral blood were drawn from each donor into EDTA-treated Vacutainer tubes. Ficoll-Paque density-gradient centrifugation was used to isolate PBMCs, with at least 7 million per sample. Total RNA was extracted from PBMCs with Trizol reagent, with at least 5 micrograms obtained per sample. Naive CD45RAhigh/CD27high T cell percentages were measured by flow cytometry on a PBMC aliquot from every donor.

The method was 5' RACE. For sequencing, an Illumina HiSeq 2500 was employed. The second PCR ran for about 7 to 11 cycles and used a J-beta primer mix along with a sample-barcoded 5' primer. A unique molecular identifier was introduced onto each TCR beta cDNA molecule by a template-switch 5' adaptor carrying 12 random nucleotides. Each sample yielded at least 2.5 million CDR3-containing paired-end reads. First-strand cDNA was synthesized from all RNA with the Mint cDNA synthesis kit, primed by a TRBC-specific oligonucleotide. Following uracil-DNA glycosylase treatment, all cDNA underwent a first 18-cycle PCR with the universal primers M1SS and BC2_uni_R. Under the source paper's analysis protocol: For normalization, 1 million high-quality reads were randomly selected from each sample, with every read carrying a distinct molecular identifier. Reads sharing molecular identifiers were discarded rather than binned into consensus sequences. MiTCR, set to a Q25 quality threshold and the strictest error-elimination algorithm, was used for CDR3 identification, clonotype clustering and error correction. A nonparametric unseen species model with Euler transformation was used to estimate a lower bound on total TCR beta diversity. TCRdb reprocessing: public reads trimmed at Q25 with fastp, clones called with MiXCR, in-frame beta chains kept. Records with the same CDR3 protein are collapsed into one entry carrying the most frequent genes and DNA. These V and J calls rely on TCRdb rather than the paper's analysis. The sample table contains 1.4 million or so distinct CDR3 sequences; only one count was recorded for about 42% of them. Roughly 3.7% of the sample is taken by the ten largest.

Sequenced material: blood. The chain joins TRBV18 to TRBJ1-5, and TRBD1 may be the D gene, going by 5 matching bases. This clonotype was obtained from a young woman in good health. The CDR3 region has the sequence CASSPVSPTRDGYYSNQPQHF. In nucleotides, the sequence is TGTGCCAGCTCACCAGTGTCCCCGACTCGGGACGGCTATTATAGCAATCAGCCCCAGCATTTT.